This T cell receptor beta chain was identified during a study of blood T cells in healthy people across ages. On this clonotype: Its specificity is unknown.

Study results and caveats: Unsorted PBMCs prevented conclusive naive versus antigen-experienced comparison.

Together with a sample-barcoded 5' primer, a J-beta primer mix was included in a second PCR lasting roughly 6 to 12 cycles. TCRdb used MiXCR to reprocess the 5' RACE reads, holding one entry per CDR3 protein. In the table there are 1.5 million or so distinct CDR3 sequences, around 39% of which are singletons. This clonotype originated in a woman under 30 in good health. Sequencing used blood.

The CDR3 protein is CSARPLGGQPQHF. DNA of the CDR3: TGCAGTGCTAGACCGTTAGGGGGTCAGCCCCAGCATTTT. The rearrangement joins TRBV20-1 to TRBJ1-5; tentative D call: TRBD1 (6 bases). Trimming pared 2 bases from V and 6 bases from J, leaving 11 bases between. Looked up from germline, CDR1 is DFQATT and CDR2 is SNEGSKA (reference sequence). There are 13 residues in the CDR3.